Following are 31 T cell receptor beta chains from one sample sequenced in a study of cytomegalovirus exposure and HLA in healthy donors. The study ran its PCR with 60 Vbeta and 13 Jbeta primers. Data came from immunoSEQ multiplex PCR; TCRdb stores just in-frame clones and leaves some out. The table records approximately 200,000 clones, under 80% of them present only once. The sample taken for sequencing was PBMCs. These receptors all come from a man younger than 40 in good health and CMV-seropositive.

The chain uses TRBV5-1 and TRBJ1-2; 7 bases are a match to TRBD1. V lost 0 bases to trimming and J lost 5 bases; unmatched junction nucleotides: 10. Germline CDR1 reads SGHRS; CDR2 reads YFSETQ. The CDR3 totals 16 residues. CDR3 amino acids: CASSLAPTGHQYGYTF. For the CDR3, the DNA is TGCGCCAGCAGCTTGGCCCCGACAGGGCATCAATATGGCTACACCTTC.

V is TRBV4-2 and J is TRBJ2-1; perhaps TRBD2 as D (5 bases). The CDR3 runs 16 residues. Trimming took 1 base from V and 4 from J, leaving 14 bases between them. Per the germline V gene, CDR1 is LGHNA and CDR2 is YNFKEQ. The chain's CDR3 is CASSQVGGQLYNEQFF. CDR3 nucleotide sequence: TGTGCCAGCAGCCAAGTTGGAGGCCAGTTATACAATGAGCAGTTCTTC.

The rearrangement links TRBV5-4 to TRBJ2-2; perhaps TRBD2 as D (6 bases). V lost 1 base, J lost 7 bases, and 8 bases lay in between. There are 13 residues in the CDR3. Germline assignment: CDR1 SGHNT and CDR2 YYREEE (reference sequence). CDR3 residues: CASSLYSGGELFF. The DNA of the CDR3 is TGTGCCAGCAGCTTGTATAGCGGCGGGGAGCTGTTTTTT.

The chain couples TRBV7-3 to TRBJ1-5; no clear D gene. CDR3 length: 13 residues. Trimming removed 5 bases from V and 9 bases from J, with 14 bases in between. The germline V gene has CDR1 SGHTA and CDR2 FQGTGA. The CDR3 sequence: CASSPDPTGPQHF. CDR3 bases: TGTGCCAGCAGCCCTGATCCCACGGGGCCCCAGCATTTT.

This clone has just a few counts. The V gene is TRBV6-5, the J gene TRBJ1-5; D remains unclear. Trimming took off 6 bases at V and 4 bases at J, with 10 bases between the two ends. The germline CDR1 and CDR2 sequences are MNHEY and SVGAGI. CDR3 length: 13 amino acids. As DNA, the CDR3 is TGTGCCAGCAGCCCCTACAGAAATCAGCCCCAGCATTTT. Its translation: CASSPYRNQPQHF.

This clone was observed a few times. The chain uses TRBV7-2 and TRBJ1-3, with 9 bases lining up with TRBD1. From germline, CDR1 is SGHTA and CDR2 FQGNSA. The CDR3 loop spans 15 amino acids. After removal of 2 bases from V and 4 bases from J, the junction contained 3 bases not matched to a gene. CDR3 nucleotides: TGTGCCAGCAGCTTAAAGACAGGGGGGGGAAACACCATATATTTT. This codes for CASSLKTGGGNTIYF.

This rearrangement joins TRBV6-1 to TRBJ2-5; D perhaps matches TRBD2 (5 bases). This CDR3 comprises 13 residues. V lost 2 bases, J lost 4 bases, and 8 bases lay in between. CDR1 and CDR2 (germline): MNHNS, SASEGT. CDR3: CASSELRGETQYF. CDR3 DNA sequence: TGTGCCAGCAGTGAACTCCGGGGAGAGACCCAGTACTTC.

The chain couples TRBV30 to TRBJ1-2, with D possibly TRBD1 on 6 matching bases. This CDR3 is built from 13 residues. Between the trimmed V and J ends, which lost 3 bases and 5 bases, there was a span of 13 bases. Looked up from germline, CDR1 is GTSNPN and CDR2 is SVGIG (reference sequence). The CDR3 here is CAWSSGQWYGYTF. CDR3 nucleotide sequence: TGTGCCTGGAGCTCCGGACAGTGGTATGGCTACACCTTC.

The rearrangement links TRBV11-2 to TRBJ2-5; 10 bases are a match to TRBD2. The CDR3 runs 16 residues. Germline CDR1 is SGHAT and CDR2 is FQNNGV. Trimming cost V 1 base and J 5 bases; bases outside gene matches: 7. The CDR3 sequence: CASSLGVAGGAETQYF. The CDR3 region has the DNA TGTGCCAGCAGCTTAGGGGTAGCGGGGGGTGCGGAGACCCAGTACTTC.

The rearrangement joins TRBV5-4 to TRBJ2-3; 11 nucleotides line up with TRBD2. V shed 4 bases and J 6 bases; nucleotides not matched to a gene: 7. Germline V CDR1 and CDR2: SGHNT, YYREEE (reference sequence). CDR3 length equals 15 residues. The CDR3 reads CASSQAASGGDTQYF. CDR3 coding DNA: TGTGCCAGCAGCCAGGCAGCTAGCGGGGGGGATACGCAGTATTTT. Filled out from reference TRBV5-4 and TRBJ2-3, the complete variable domain reads ETGVTQSPTHLIKTRGQQVTLRCSSQSGHNTVSWYQQALGQGPQFIFQYYREEENGRGNFPPRFSGLQFPNYSSELNVNALELDDSALYLCASSQAASGGDTQYFGPGTRLTVL.

The gene calls are TRBV19 and TRBJ2-1; possible D gene TRBD1, 5 bases. The V end lost 2 bases, the J end lost 6 bases, and 8 bases lay between the germline ends. The CDR3 is 13 residues long. The germline CDR1 and CDR2 sequences are LNHDA and SQIVND (reference sequence). CDR3 nucleotides: TGTGCCAGTAGTATATCCAGGGCCAATGAGCAGTTCTTC. Protein product: CASSISRANEQFF.

The rearrangement uses TRBV11-2 and TRBJ1-2, with TRBD1 matching 10 bases. The junction had 6 bases not matched to a gene; V was cut back by 2 bases and J by 6 bases. From germline, CDR1 is SGHAT and CDR2 FQNNGV. This CDR3 is 15 amino acids long. In DNA, the CDR3 is TGTGCCAGCAGCTTATTGACAGGGGGCGCGGATGGCTACACCTTC. Amino acids: CASSLLTGGADGYTF. Supplemented by reference TRBV11-2 and TRBJ1-2, the full variable domain reads EAGVAQSPRYKIIEKRQSVAFWCNPISGHATLYWYQQILGQGPKLLIQFQNNGVVDDSQLPKDRFSAERLKGVDSTLKIQPAKLEDSAVYLCASSLLTGGADGYTFGSGTRLTVV.

This chain links TRBV27 with TRBJ1-1, with D possibly matching TRBD1 (6 bases). The CDR3 runs 13 residues. The germline V and J ends were trimmed by 6 bases and 4 bases, with 12 bases remaining between them. Germline-derived CDR1 and CDR2 are MNHEY and SMNVEV (reference sequence). The CDR3 reads CASRLLGGTEAFF. In DNA, the CDR3 is TGTGCCAGCAGACTCCTAGGGGGCACTGAAGCTTTCTTT.

This chain uses TRBV7-3 with TRBJ2-7; 8 nucleotides match TRBD1. Germline V gene sequence: CDR1 SGHTA, CDR2 FQGTGA. V was clipped by 5 bases and J by 6 bases; unmatched bases: 6. This CDR3 has 13 residues. The CDR3, as DNA: TGTGCCAGCAGCCTCGGAACAGGGGGCGAGCAGTACTTC. Translating it yields CASSLGTGGEQYF.

A note on this clone: This clone may be a read error of a much larger clone one base away. In the same sample, other DNA sequences code for this CDR3. This chain uses TRBV29-1 with TRBJ2-3, with a possible D match to TRBD2 (5 bases). V shed 2 bases and J shed 9 bases, with 9 bases lying between them. The CDR3 is 11 residues long. CDR1 is SQVTM and CDR2 is ANQGSEA in the germline V gene. In DNA form, the CDR3 reads TGCAGCGTTGAAACTAGTGGCACGCAGTATTTT. Its translation is CSVETSGTQYF.

V gene TRBV7-2 combines with J gene TRBJ2-5, with a possible D match to TRBD1 (5 bases). The J call is in doubt because the DNA end fits TRBJ2-7 better. CDR1 is SGHTA, CDR2 FQGNSA, per germline. This CDR3 is built from 14 residues. The CDR3 DNA sequence: TGTGCCAGCAGCTTAGTCTCAGGGTCCTACGAGCAGTACTTC. It yields the protein CASSLVSGSYEQYF.

The chain uses TRBV6-5 and TRBJ1-2; a weak D match, TRBD1 (6 bases). The germline gives CDR1 MNHEY, CDR2 SVGAGI. This CDR3 region has 13 residues. Trimming left V 6 bases short and J 8 bases short, with 16 bases between. The CDR3 here is CASREQGSYGYTF. The CDR3 coding sequence is TGTGCCAGCAGGGAACAGGGTTCCTACGGCTACACCTTC.

This clone was observed a few times. The rearrangement uses TRBV28 and TRBJ1-5; the D gene is possibly TRBD1 (6 bases). From germline, CDR1 is MDHEN and CDR2 SYDVKM. V shed 5 bases and J shed 15 bases, with 20 bases lying between them. The CDR3 consists of 13 residues. The CDR3 loop is CASSTGTPGFPHF. CDR3 sequence (DNA): TGTGCCAGCAGTACCGGGACACCTGGGTTCCCGCATTTT.

This chain uses TRBV7-9 with TRBJ1-4, with 7 nucleotides matching TRBD1. The ends lost 1 base at V and 0 bases at J; junction bases unmatched: 8. Germline CDR1 SEHNR, CDR2 FQNEAQ (reference sequence). The CDR3 is 18 amino acids. The CDR3 sequence is CASSLVRTGVATNEKLFF. The CDR3 bases are TGTGCCAGCAGCTTAGTACGGACAGGTGTCGCAACTAATGAAAAACTGTTTTTT.

This chain connects TRBV11-3 to TRBJ2-1; 7 bases fit TRBD2. The germline V gene encodes CDR1 SGHNT and CDR2 YENEEA. V lost 4 bases, J lost 0 bases, and 15 bases stayed unmatched. The CDR3 covers 19 residues. The CDR3: CASSSPTGGSGSSYNEQFF. CDR3 DNA: TGTGCCAGCAGCTCCCCCACGGGGGGTAGCGGTAGCTCCTACAATGAGCAGTTCTTC.

This chain uses TRBV7-3 with TRBJ2-3; possible D gene TRBD1, 5 bases. V lost 5 bases to trimming and J lost 3 bases, with 18 bases between them. The germline CDR1 and CDR2 sequences are SGHTA and FQGTGA. The CDR3 extends over 16 amino acids. For the CDR3, the DNA is TGTGCCAGCAGCGACACCAGATGGGGCGCGACAGATACGCAGTATTTT. It yields the protein CASSDTRWGATDTQYF.

A single count supports this clone. The chain combines TRBV7-9 with TRBJ1-2; D is unclear. Germline loops: CDR1 SEHNR, CDR2 FQNEAQ (reference sequence). This CDR3 has 11 residues. V dropped 6 bases and J dropped 4 bases, with 6 bases sitting between them. This CDR3 reads CASRSFYGYTF. DNA for the CDR3: TGTGCCAGCAGGAGTTTCTATGGCTACACCTTC.

This chain links TRBV12-5 with TRBJ2-5; D is perhaps TRBD1 (6 bases). The germline gives CDR1 LGHNT, CDR2 FRNRAP. This CDR3 comprises 14 residues. Trimming took 4 bases from V and 3 from J, leaving 12 bases between them. CDR3 DNA: TGTGCTAGTGGTTCATCAACAGGGAAAGAGACCCAGTACTTC. Its protein is CASGSSTGKETQYF.

The chain employs TRBV6-4 and TRBJ2-7, with unresolved D. Germline CDR1 MRHNA, CDR2 SNTAGT. This CDR3 comprises 13 residues. Trimming pared 3 bases from V and 2 bases from J, leaving 8 bases between. Here the CDR3 reads CASSEGPAYEQYF. CDR3 in DNA: TGTGCCAGCAGTGAGGGCCCGGCCTACGAGCAGTACTTC.

V gene TRBV11-2 combines with J gene TRBJ2-1, with 13 bases aligning to TRBD2. V lost 4 bases and J lost 9; bases outside the gene matches: 9. This CDR3 has 16 residues. Germline V gene lookup returns CDR1 SGHAT and CDR2 FQNNGV. The CDR3 DNA is TGTGCCAGCAGCTCCGGACTAGCGGGAGAGGTCGGTGAGCAGTTCTTC. Amino acids: CASSSGLAGEVGEQFF.

V and J are TRBV4-3 and TRBJ1-4; 10 nucleotides align to TRBD1. With 4 bases clipped from V and 8 bases from J, the junction kept 7 bases outside the gene matches. Germline CDR1 LGHNA, CDR2 YSLEER. The length of the CDR3 is 15 residues. CDR3 sequence reads: CASSPGTGAGEKLFF. The CDR3 nucleotides are TGCGCCAGCAGCCCCGGGACAGGGGCCGGGGAAAAACTGTTTTTT.

The rearrangement links TRBV6-5 to TRBJ2-7; 8 bases match TRBD1. The CDR3 loop spans 13 amino acids. Germline V gene lookup returns CDR1 MNHEY and CDR2 SVGAGI. The trim removed 8 bases at V and 1 base at J, leaving 4 bases unmatched. The CDR3 protein is CASARTGSYEQYF. CDR3 bases: TGTGCCAGCGCCAGGACAGGGTCCTACGAGCAGTACTTC.

This clone came up a few times. The chain recombines TRBV7-6 with TRBJ2-7, with 8 bases lining up with TRBD1. Trimming at V came to 1 base and at J to 0 bases, leaving 2 bases not matched to a gene. The CDR3 spans 15 residues. Germline V CDR1 and CDR2: SGHVS, FNYEAQ. The CDR3 bases are TGTGCCAGCAGCTTAGACCAGGGGGCCTCCTACGAGCAGTACTTC. Amino acid sequence: CASSLDQGASYEQYF.

This sequence joins TRBV7-2 and TRBJ1-2, with 12 positions matching TRBD1. The trim removed 4 bases at V and 9 bases at J, leaving 15 bases unmatched. The CDR3 has 17 residues. In germline, CDR1 is SGHTA, CDR2 FQGNSA. For the CDR3, the DNA is TGTGCCAGCAGCTCCCGAAATGCACCGGGACAGGGGGCTAGCTACACCTTC. This sequence encodes CASSSRNAPGQGASYTF. The whole variable domain, filled in from reference TRBV7-2 and TRBJ1-2, reads GAGVSQSPSNKVTEKGKDVELRCDPISGHTALYWYRQSLGQGLEFLIYFQGNSAPDKSGLPSDRFSAERTGGSVSTLTIQRTQQEDSAVYLCASSSRNAPGQGASYTFGSGTRLTVV.

The rearrangement uses TRBV28 and TRBJ1-5; 11 bases align to TRBD1. Germline V gene data show CDR1 as MDHEN and CDR2 as SYDVKM. The CDR3 loop spans 16 amino acids. V was clipped by 4 bases and J by 6 bases; unmatched bases: 8. This chain's CDR3 is CASSSGQGALGQPQHF. In DNA form, the CDR3 reads TGTGCCAGCAGTTCCGGACAGGGGGCGCTGGGTCAGCCCCAGCATTTT.

The CDR3 nucleotides are TGTGCCAGCAGCACATGGACAGGGGACAATGAGCAGTTCTTC. This codes for CASSTWTGDNEQFF. The gene calls are TRBV7-2 and TRBJ2-1, with 9 bases fitting TRBD1. With V trimmed by 5 bases and J by 5 bases, 4 bases remained unmatched. This CDR3 is built from 14 residues. Germline assignment: CDR1 SGHTA and CDR2 FQGNSA.